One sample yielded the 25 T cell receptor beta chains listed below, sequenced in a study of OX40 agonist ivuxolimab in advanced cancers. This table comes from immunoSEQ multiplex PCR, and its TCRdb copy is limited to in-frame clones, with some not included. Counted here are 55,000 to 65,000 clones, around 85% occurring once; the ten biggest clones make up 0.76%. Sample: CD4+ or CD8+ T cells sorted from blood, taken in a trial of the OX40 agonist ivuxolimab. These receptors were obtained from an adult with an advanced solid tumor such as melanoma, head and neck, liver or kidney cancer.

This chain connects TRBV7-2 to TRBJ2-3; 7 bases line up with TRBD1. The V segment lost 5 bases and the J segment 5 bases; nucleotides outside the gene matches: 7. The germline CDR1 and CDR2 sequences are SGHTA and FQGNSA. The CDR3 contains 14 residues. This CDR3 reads CASSQTRDRDTQYF. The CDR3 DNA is TGTGCCAGCAGCCAAACCCGGGACAGAGATACGCAGTATTTT. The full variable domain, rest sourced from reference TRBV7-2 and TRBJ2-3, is GAGVSQSPSNKVTEKGKDVELRCDPISGHTALYWYRQSLGQGLEFLIYFQGNSAPDKSGLPSDRFSAERTGGSVSTLTIQRTQQEDSAVYLCASSQTRDRDTQYFGPGTRLTVL.

For the CDR3, the DNA is TGTGCCAGCAGTCTTAGCAGGGCCGGGGATGAGCAGTTCTTC. This sequence encodes CASSLSRAGDEQFF. The J gene is TRBJ2-1, the V gene TRBV7-9; either TRBD1 or TRBD2 may fit D (5 bases each). V was cut by 6 bases and J by 8 bases, with 17 bases left in between. This CDR3 has 14 residues. From germline, CDR1 is SEHNR and CDR2 FQNEAQ (reference sequence). The full variable domain, rest sourced from reference TRBV7-9 and TRBJ2-1, is DTGVSQNPRHKITKRGQNVTFRCDPISEHNRLYWYRQTLGQGPEFLTYFQNEAQLEKSRLLSDRFSAERPKGSFSTLEIQRTEQGDSAMYLCASSLSRAGDEQFFGPGTRLTVL.

CDR3 loop: CATSRDNYQRRVKFF. The DNA of the CDR3 is TGTGCCACCAGCAGAGATAATTACCAGCGGCGGGTGAAGTTCTTC. V and J are TRBV15 and TRBJ2-1; tentatively, D is TRBD2 (5 bases). This CDR3 has 15 residues. The ends were cut back, 0 bases at V and 14 bases at J, with 20 bases in the middle. The V gene's germline CDR1 is LNHNV and CDR2 YYDKDF (reference sequence).

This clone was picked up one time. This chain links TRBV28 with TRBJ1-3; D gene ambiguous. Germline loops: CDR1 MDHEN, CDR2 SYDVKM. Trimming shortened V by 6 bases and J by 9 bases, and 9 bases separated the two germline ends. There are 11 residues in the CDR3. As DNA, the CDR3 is TGTGCCAGCAGCTCTGGGGTCACCATATATTTT. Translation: CASSSGVTIYF.

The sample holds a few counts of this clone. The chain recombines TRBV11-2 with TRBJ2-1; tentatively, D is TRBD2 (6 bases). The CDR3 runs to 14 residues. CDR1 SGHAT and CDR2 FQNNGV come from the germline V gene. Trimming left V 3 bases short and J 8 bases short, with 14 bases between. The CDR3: CASSLAGSEDEQFF. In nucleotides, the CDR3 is TGTGCCAGCAGCTTGGCGGGGTCTGAGGATGAGCAGTTCTTC.

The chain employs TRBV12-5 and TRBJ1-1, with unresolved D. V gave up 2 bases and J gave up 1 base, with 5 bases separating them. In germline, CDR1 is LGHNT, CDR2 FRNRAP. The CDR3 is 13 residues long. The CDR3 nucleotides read TGTGCTAGTGGTTTGACGGGGAACACTGAAGCTTTCTTT. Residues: CASGLTGNTEAFF.

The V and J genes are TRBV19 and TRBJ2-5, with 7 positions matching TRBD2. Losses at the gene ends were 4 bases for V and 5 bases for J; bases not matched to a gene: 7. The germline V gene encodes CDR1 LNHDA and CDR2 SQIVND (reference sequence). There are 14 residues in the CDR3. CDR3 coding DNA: TGTGCCAGTAGTACCCGGGGGAGGGTGGAGACCCAGTACTTC. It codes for CASSTRGRVETQYF.

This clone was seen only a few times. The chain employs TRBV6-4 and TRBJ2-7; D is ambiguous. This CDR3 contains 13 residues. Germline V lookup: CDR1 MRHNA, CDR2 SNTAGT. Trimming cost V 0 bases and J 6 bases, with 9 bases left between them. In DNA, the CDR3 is TGTGCCAGCAGTGACTCTGCATCGGGCGAGCAGTACTTC. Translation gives CASSDSASGEQYF.

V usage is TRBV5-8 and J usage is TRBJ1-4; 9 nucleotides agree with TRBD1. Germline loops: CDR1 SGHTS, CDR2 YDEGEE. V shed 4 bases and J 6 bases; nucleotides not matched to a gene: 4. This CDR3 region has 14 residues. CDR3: CASSRDRVYEKLFF. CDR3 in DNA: TGTGCCAGCAGCCGGGACAGGGTTTATGAAAAACTGTTTTTT.

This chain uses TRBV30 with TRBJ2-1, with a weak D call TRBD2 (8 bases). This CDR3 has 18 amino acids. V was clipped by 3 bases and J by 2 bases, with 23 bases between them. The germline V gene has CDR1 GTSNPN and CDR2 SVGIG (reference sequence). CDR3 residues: CAWRWLGGAGGAYNEQFF. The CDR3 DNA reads TGTGCCTGGAGGTGGCTAGGGGGCGCGGGGGGCGCCTACAATGAGCAGTTCTTC.

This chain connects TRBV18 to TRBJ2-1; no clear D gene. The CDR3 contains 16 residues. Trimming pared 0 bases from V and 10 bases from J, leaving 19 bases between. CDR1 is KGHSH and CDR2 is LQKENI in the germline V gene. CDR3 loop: CASSPPGGSDSGEQFF. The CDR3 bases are TGTGCCAGCTCACCACCGGGCGGTTCAGATTCAGGAGAGCAGTTCTTC.

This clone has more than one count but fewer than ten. CDR3 amino acids: CASSSPREGHYGYTF. CDR3 nucleotide sequence: TGTGCCAGCAGCTCCCCCAGGGAGGGCCACTATGGCTACACCTTC. The chain couples TRBV7-9 to TRBJ1-2; maybe TRBD1 (5 bases). The CDR3 has 15 residues. CDR1 SEHNR and CDR2 FQNEAQ come from the germline V gene (reference sequence). V dropped 4 bases and J dropped 3 bases, with 15 bases sitting between them.

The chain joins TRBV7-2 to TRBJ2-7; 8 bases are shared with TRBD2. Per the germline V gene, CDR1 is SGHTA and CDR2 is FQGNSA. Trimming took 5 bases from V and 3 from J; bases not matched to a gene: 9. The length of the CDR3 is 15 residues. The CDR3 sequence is CASSLTPGLDYEQYF. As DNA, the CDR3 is TGTGCCAGCAGCCTCACTCCGGGACTAGACTACGAGCAGTACTTC.

CDR3 nucleotide sequence: TGTGCCAGCAGCCCTAGCGGAGTAGAGCATGAGCAGTTCTTC. It yields the protein CASSPSGVEHEQFF. The chain joins TRBV11-3 to TRBJ2-1; 7 nucleotides match TRBD2. The CDR3 sequence is 14 residues long. CDR1 and CDR2 from the germline V gene are SGHNT and YENEEA. V was clipped by 5 bases and J by 8 bases; unmatched bases: 9.

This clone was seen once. CDR3 DNA: TGCACCAGCAGCCAAGATCACGGAAATGAGCAGTTCTTC. This sequence encodes CTSSQDHGNEQFF. This chain links TRBV1 with TRBJ2-1. TRBV1 is shown as a pseudogene. The CDR3 spans 13 residues.

The CDR3 coding sequence is TGCGCCAGCAGCCAAGATGGGGGGGCAGGGACAGATACGCAGTATTTT. Amino acid sequence: CASSQDGGAGTDTQYF. The rearrangement links TRBV4-3 to TRBJ2-3; a weak D match, TRBD2 (7 bases). The V end was cut by 0 bases, the J end by 3 bases, with 13 bases between. The CDR3 is 16 amino acids. Per germline, CDR1 LGHNA and CDR2 YSLEER.

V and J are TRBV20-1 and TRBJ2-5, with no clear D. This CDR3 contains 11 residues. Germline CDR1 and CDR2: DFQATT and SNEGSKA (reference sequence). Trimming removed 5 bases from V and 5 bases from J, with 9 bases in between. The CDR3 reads CSAHWSETQYF. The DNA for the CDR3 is TGCAGTGCTCATTGGTCGGAGACCCAGTACTTC.

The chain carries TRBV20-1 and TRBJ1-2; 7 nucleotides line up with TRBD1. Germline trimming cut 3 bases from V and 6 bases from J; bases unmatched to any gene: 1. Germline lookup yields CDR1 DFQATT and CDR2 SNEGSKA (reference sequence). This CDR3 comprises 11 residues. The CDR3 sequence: CSARTGNGYTF. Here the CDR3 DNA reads TGCAGTGCTAGGACAGGGAATGGCTACACCTTC.

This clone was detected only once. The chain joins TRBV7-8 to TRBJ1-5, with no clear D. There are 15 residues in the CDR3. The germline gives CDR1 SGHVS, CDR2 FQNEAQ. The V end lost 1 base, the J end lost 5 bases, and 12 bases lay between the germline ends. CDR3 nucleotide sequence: TGTGCCAGCAGCTTAGTATCCCGCGTTGATCAGCCCCAGCATTTT. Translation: CASSLVSRVDQPQHF. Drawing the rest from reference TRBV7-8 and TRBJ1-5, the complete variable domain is GAGVSQSPRYKVAKRGQDVALRCDPISGHVSLFWYQQALGQGPEFLTYFQNEAQLDKSGLPSDRFFAERPEGSVSTLKIQRTQQEDSAVYLCASSLVSRVDQPQHFGDGTRLSIL.

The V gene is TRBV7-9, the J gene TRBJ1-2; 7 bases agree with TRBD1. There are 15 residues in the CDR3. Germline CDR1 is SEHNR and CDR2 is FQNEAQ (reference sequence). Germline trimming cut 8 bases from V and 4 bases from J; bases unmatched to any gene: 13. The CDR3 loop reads CASRPSGTVFYGYTF. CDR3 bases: TGTGCCAGCCGCCCTTCTGGGACAGTCTTCTATGGCTACACCTTC.

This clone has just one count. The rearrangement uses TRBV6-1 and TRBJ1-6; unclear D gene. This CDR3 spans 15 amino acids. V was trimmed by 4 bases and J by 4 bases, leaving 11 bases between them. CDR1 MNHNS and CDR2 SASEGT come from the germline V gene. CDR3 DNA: TGTGCCAGCAGTGGGTGGGGAAGGTATAATTCACCCCTCCACTTT. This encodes CASSGWGRYNSPLHF.

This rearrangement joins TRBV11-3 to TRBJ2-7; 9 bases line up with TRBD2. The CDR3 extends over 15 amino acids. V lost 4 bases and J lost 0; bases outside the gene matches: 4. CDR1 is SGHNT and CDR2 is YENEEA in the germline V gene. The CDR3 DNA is TGTGCCAGCAGCTCAAATAGCGGGGGCTCCTACGAGCAGTACTTC. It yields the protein CASSSNSGGSYEQYF.

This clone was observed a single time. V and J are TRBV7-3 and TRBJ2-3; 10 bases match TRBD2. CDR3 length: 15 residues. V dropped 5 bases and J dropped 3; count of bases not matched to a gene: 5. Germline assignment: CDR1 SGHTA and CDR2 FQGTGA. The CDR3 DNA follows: TGTGCCAGCAGCGCCCCTAGCGGGAGAACAGATACGCAGTATTTT. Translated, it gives CASSAPSGRTDTQYF. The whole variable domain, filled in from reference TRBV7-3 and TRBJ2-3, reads GAGVSQTPSNKVTEKGKYVELRCDPISGHTALYWYRQSLGQGPEFLIYFQGTGAADDSGLPNDRFFAVRPEGSVSTLKIQRTERGDSAVYLCASSAPSGRTDTQYFGPGTRLTVL.

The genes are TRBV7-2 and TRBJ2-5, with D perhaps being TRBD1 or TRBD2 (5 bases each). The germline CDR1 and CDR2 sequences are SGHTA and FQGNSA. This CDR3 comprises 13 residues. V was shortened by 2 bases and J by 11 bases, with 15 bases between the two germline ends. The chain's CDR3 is CASSLRDGRSQYF. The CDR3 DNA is TGTGCCAGCAGCTTAAGGGACGGCCGATCTCAGTACTTC.

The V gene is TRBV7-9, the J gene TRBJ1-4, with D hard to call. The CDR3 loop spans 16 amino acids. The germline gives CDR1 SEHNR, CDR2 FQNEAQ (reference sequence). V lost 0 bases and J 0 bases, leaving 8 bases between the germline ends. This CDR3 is CASSLAGSATNEKLFF. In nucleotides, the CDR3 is TGTGCCAGCAGCTTAGCCGGGTCAGCAACTAATGAAAAACTGTTTTTT.